Listed below are T cell receptor beta chains from one sample, sequenced in a study of early T cells in non-severe SARS-CoV-2 infection. A single record per CDR3 protein comes from TCRdb applying MiXCR to the 5' RACE reads. Among 69,000 or so distinct CDR3 sequences listed, under 9.5% were seen once. The source material was whole blood. Receptor source: an adult who was a healthcare worker with PCR-confirmed SARS-CoV-2 infection or an uninfected control (not recorded which). Each CDR3 is given with its conserved first and last residue. Fields, in order: D gene, V gene, J gene, clone size, CDR3 protein, CDR3 DNA. The D gene is left open where the match is weak. Size values are once, few and many counts, or a class for expanded clones, and some rows have none.

>TRBD1|TRBV27|TRBJ2-7|few
CASSPRTGSSYEQYF
TGTGCCAGCAGTCCGCGGACAGGGAGCTCCTACGAGCAGTACTTC
>TRBD2|TRBV6-5|TRBJ2-1|many
CASSSFRTSGANNEQFF
TGTGCCAGCAGTTCCTTTAGGACTAGCGGGGCTAACAATGAGCAGTTCTTC
>TRBD1|TRBV5-5|TRBJ1-2|few
CASIPRGQGARGYTF
TGTGCCAGCATCCCGAGGGGACAGGGGGCGAGAGGCTACACCTTC
>.|TRBV7-2|TRBJ2-5|many
CASSLDPRLGRKTQYF
TGTGCCAGCAGCTTGGACCCGCGCTTAGGGCGGAAGACCCAGTACTTC
>.|TRBV6-5|TRBJ1-5|.
CASSFSPSNQPQHF
TGTGCCAGCAGTTTCTCACCTAGCAATCAGCCCCAGCATTTT
>.|TRBV29-1|TRBJ2-7|few
CSVDAGTLGEQYF
TGCAGCGTTGATGCCGGGACGTTGGGCGAGCAGTACTTC
>.|TRBV20-1|TRBJ1-1|many
CSQLPATNTEAFF
TGCAGTCAGCTCCCTGCTACGAACACTGAAGCTTTCTTT
>TRBD1|TRBV24-1|TRBJ2-2|.
CATSEWGQGGTGELFF
TGTGCCACCAGTGAATGGGGACAGGGTGGGACCGGGGAGCTGTTTTTT
>.|TRBV6-1|TRBJ1-2|.
CASREGVSTYGYTF
TGTGCCAGTCGTGAGGGGGTATCGACCTATGGCTACACCTTC
>TRBD1|TRBV10-3|TRBJ1-2|.
CASQGGQATNYGYTF
TGTGCCTCTCAAGGGGGACAGGCTACGAACTATGGCTACACCTTC
>TRBD1|TRBV2|TRBJ2-1|.
CASLPGTGIYNEQFF
TGTGCCAGCTTGCCCGGGACAGGGATCTACAATGAGCAGTTCTTC
>.|TRBV6-5|TRBJ2-1|few
CASSPQGYRVASDNNEQFF
TGTGCCAGCAGCCCTCAGGGATATAGGGTGGCTAGCGACAACAATGAGCAGTTCTTC
>.|TRBV3-1|TRBJ2-1|few
CASSQVLSESYYNEQFF
TGTGCCAGCAGCCAAGTCCTTTCCGAAAGCTACTACAATGAGCAGTTCTTC
>.|TRBV7-2|TRBJ2-7|many
CASSWDPGYEQYF
TGTGCCAGCAGCTGGGACCCCGGCTACGAGCAGTACTTC
>.|TRBV6-2/TRBV6-3|TRBJ1-2|many
CASSQPDRNYGYTF
TGTGCCAGCAGCCAACCTGACAGAAACTATGGCTACACCTTC
>.|TRBV18|TRBJ2-3|many
CASSPTTARSDTQYF
TGTGCCAGCTCACCAACGACAGCGAGATCAGATACGCAGTATTTT
>TRBD2|TRBV10-2|TRBJ2-2|.
CASRATSGRYGELFF
TGCGCCAGCAGAGCGACTAGCGGGAGGTACGGGGAGCTGTTTTTT
>TRBD2|TRBV4-1|TRBJ2-1|.
CASSHDASGALGQFF
TGCGCCAGCAGTCATGACGCTAGCGGAGCCCTCGGGCAGTTCTTC
>TRBD1|TRBV2|TRBJ1-2|many
CASTGTGGIGYTF
TGTGCCAGCACTGGGACAGGGGGCATTGGCTACACCTTC
>.|TRBV5-4|TRBJ2-3|many
CASSSPGGPGSTDTQYF
TGTGCCAGCAGCTCCCCCGGCGGTCCGGGGTCCACAGATACGCAGTATTTT
>TRBD1|TRBV29-1|TRBJ2-7|.
CSVAGTGYEQYF
TGCAGCGTTGCCGGGACAGGTTACGAGCAGTACTTC
>TRBD2|TRBV6-1|TRBJ2-1|.
CASSSWGGRAHNEQFF
TGTGCCAGCAGTTCCTGGGGGGGGAGGGCCCACAATGAGCAGTTCTTC
>.|TRBV20-1|TRBJ2-1|many
CSAWDHRGGEQFF
TGCAGTGCTTGGGACCACCGAGGTGGTGAGCAGTTCTTC
>.|TRBV7-9|TRBJ1-4|.
CASSFLDEKLFF
TGTGCCAGCAGCTTTTTAGATGAAAAACTGTTTTTT
>TRBD1|TRBV7-8|TRBJ1-2|many
CASSRTGVYGYTF
TGTGCCAGCAGCCGTACAGGGGTCTATGGCTACACCTTC
>.|TRBV4-1|TRBJ2-5|.
CASRSAAGETQYF
TGCGCCAGCAGATCAGCGGCTGGGGAGACCCAGTACTTC
>TRBD2|TRBV7-3|TRBJ2-2|.
CASRPGTSETGELFF
TGTGCCAGCAGGCCCGGGACTAGCGAAACCGGGGAGCTGTTTTTT